This T cell receptor beta chain was recorded in a study of shared clonotypes between healthy human individuals. All donors qualified as healthy HIV-negative adults and had experienced no recent acute infections or vaccinations. The length of the CDR3 is 14 residues. Germline CDR1 SEHNR, CDR2 FQNEAQ (reference sequence). Unmatched junction bases numbered 4, after V lost 5 bases and J lost 5 bases. Sequenced by immunoSEQ multiplex PCR; TCRdb stores in-frame clones only, minus some. The data show approximately 1,000,000 clones, approximately 78% seen once. With respect to this clone: The sample holds other DNA sequences that translate to the same CDR3.

The chain carries TRBV7-9 and TRBJ2-5; 11 bases are a match to TRBD1. This TCR was recovered from a man between 18 and 35 years old in good health. Some clones in this sample may be carry-over from other donors' samples. Sequencing used memory CD4+ T cells from PBMCs. Subset of the sample: CD45RA-negative fraction. The CDR3 loop is CASSQGTGGETQYF. DNA of the CDR3: TGTGCCAGCAGCCAAGGGACAGGGGGTGAGACCCAGTACTTC. Full variable domain (outside the CDR3, taken from reference TRBV7-9 and TRBJ2-5): DTGVSQNPRHKITKRGQNVTFRCDPISEHNRLYWYRQTLGQGPEFLTYFQNEAQLEKSRLLSDRFSAERPKGSFSTLEIQRTEQGDSAMYLCASSQGTGGETQYFGPGTRLLVL.